This T cell receptor beta chain is from a study of neurological immune-mediated disorders. Findings of the study overall: Because no CDR3 amino acid sequences were shared across subjects by expanded clones, private repertoires were suggested in all groups. Expansion of TCR clones was greatest in HTLV-1-associated myelopathy and smallest in multiple sclerosis, where it fell below that of healthy controls.

The authors made cDNA by 5'RACE with 10-nucleotide random UMIs. Over 200 million TCR-beta sequences from 15-18 subjects came from every sequencing run. TCRdb fed the 5' RACE reads into MiXCR, producing one record per CDR3 protein. Among about 38,000 distinct CDR3 sequences listed, 11% were seen once. CDR3 length: 15 residues. V dropped 6 bases and J dropped 0; count of bases not matched to a gene: 6. Germline values: CDR1 LNHNV, CDR2 YYDKDF (reference sequence). The time point here: technical triplicate 1. This clonotype was observed at least ten times. Its antigen is currently unknown. The sample consisted of PBMCs. The receptor comes from a man between 60 and 75 years old with HTLV-1-associated myelopathy (HAM/TSP). The J gene is TRBJ2-5, the V gene TRBV15; 8 positions agree with TRBD2. The CDR3 nucleotides read TGTGCCACCAGGGCGGGACTAGTGGACCAAGAGACCCAGTACTTC. It is translated as CATRAGLVDQETQYF.